Described below is a single T cell receptor beta chain sequence and its context. V was shortened by 3 bases and J by 3 bases, with 12 bases between the two germline ends. The CDR3 sequence is 15 residues long. Germline V CDR1 and CDR2: LNHNV, YYDKDF (reference sequence). This sample was taken from a study of blood T cell repertoires in COVID-19. At the level of the study: In each case, the material was cDNA or gDNA derived from T cells, B-cell-depleted T cells, or PBMCs.

The participants were between 18 and 89 years old and came from 24 US areas. Cohorts were assigned according to the clinical history that participants reported. The recovered donors of Cohort 3 showed two negative PCRs, clearance, or symptom resolution. The table came from immunoSEQ multiplex PCR; TCRdb's copy has only in-frame clones and leaves some out. The table shows some 490,000 clones, with less than 90% occurring only once. The source material was PBMCs or T cells enriched from blood (not recorded which). The rearrangement joins TRBV15 to TRBJ1-5; D is unclear. This receptor was taken from a woman aged 55-69 years who had recovered from COVID-19. The DNA for the CDR3 is TGTGCCACCAGCAGGTTTGGCAAATCCAATCAGCCCCAGCATTTT. Translation: CATSRFGKSNQPQHF.